The 21 T cell receptor beta chains given below trace back to one sample, sequenced in a study of identifying expanded T cells in peripheral blood. Using immunoSEQ multiplex PCR, the repertoire was profiled, and TCRdb retains in-frame clones only, with some absent. The sample holds around 82,000 clones, over 80% seen once. The sample taken for sequencing was blood. The receptors were sampled from a person between 18 and 69 years old in good health.

The CDR3: CASSLVMAGSREQFF. In nucleotides, the CDR3 is TGTGCCAGCAGCTTAGTAATGGCGGGGAGCAGGGAGCAGTTCTTC. The V and J genes are TRBV7-2 and TRBJ2-1, with D possibly being TRBD2 (6 bases). CDR1 SGHTA and CDR2 FQGNSA come from the germline V gene. Trimming shortened V by 1 base and J by 10 bases, and 17 bases separated the two germline ends. The CDR3 has 15 residues.

This clone was observed a single time. V and J are TRBV5-1 and TRBJ2-7, with D perhaps matching TRBD2 (6 bases). V lost 1 base and J lost 0, with 11 bases in between. CDR3 length: 15 amino acids. Germline CDR1 SGHRS, CDR2 YFSETQ. The CDR3 loop is CASSLIAAGSYEQYF. DNA for the CDR3: TGCGCCAGCAGCTTGATAGCGGCGGGCTCCTACGAGCAGTACTTC.

The V gene is TRBV14, the J gene TRBJ2-1; the match to TRBD2 covers 12 bases. The CDR3 runs 19 residues. CDR1 and CDR2 from the germline V gene are SGHDN and FVKESK. V shed 3 bases and J 3 bases; nucleotides not matched to a gene: 12. CDR3 in DNA: TGTGCCAGCAGCCACAATTACGCTAGCGGGAGGGCTTTCTACAATGAGCAGTTCTTC. Amino acid sequence: CASSHNYASGRAFYNEQFF.

V is TRBV5-1 and J is TRBJ2-7; 7 positions match TRBD1. The CDR3 contains 14 residues. Germline CDR1 SGHRS, CDR2 YFSETQ. Losses at the gene ends were 5 bases for V and 3 bases for J; bases not matched to a gene: 8. CDR3 residues: CASRETGTDYEQYF. CDR3 DNA sequence: TGCGCCAGCAGGGAGACAGGGACCGACTACGAGCAGTACTTC.

This chain uses TRBV11-3 with TRBJ2-7; TRBD2 aligns across 9 bases. Germline V lookup: CDR1 SGHNT, CDR2 YENEEA. The CDR3 consists of 15 residues. With 3 bases clipped from V and 4 bases from J, the junction kept 7 bases outside the gene matches. Here the CDR3 DNA reads TGTGCCAGCAGCTTCTTAGCGGGAGACGGGTACGAGCAGTACTTC. This codes for CASSFLAGDGYEQYF.

The J gene is TRBJ2-1, the V gene TRBV4-3; D might be TRBD1 or TRBD2, each matching 5 bases. Looked up from germline, CDR1 is LGHNA and CDR2 is YSLEER. The V and J ends lost 4 bases and 4 bases respectively, with 11 bases between them. The CDR3 loop spans 14 amino acids. CDR3 in amino acids: CASSPTGAYNEQFF. In DNA form, the CDR3 reads TGCGCCAGCAGCCCCACCGGGGCTTACAATGAGCAGTTCTTC.

This sequence joins TRBV9 and TRBJ1-1; D is uncertain. CDR1 and CDR2 (germline): SGDLS, YYNGEE. V lost 0 bases and J lost 1, with 7 bases in between. This CDR3 has 14 residues. Here the CDR3 DNA reads TGTGCCAGCAGCGTAGTTGAGGGGAACACTGAAGCTTTCTTT. Amino acid sequence: CASSVVEGNTEAFF.

This clone was picked up a small number of times. CDR3 in amino acids: CASSQQGPNTEAFF. DNA of the CDR3: TGCGCCAGCAGCCAACAGGGCCCAAACACTGAAGCTTTCTTT. This chain uses TRBV4-3 with TRBJ1-1; tentatively, D is TRBD1 (5 bases). V lost 2 bases, J lost 2 bases, and 9 bases lay in between. The germline V gene encodes CDR1 LGHNA and CDR2 YSLEER. The CDR3 totals 14 residues.

The table lists this clone with a count of one. This rearrangement joins TRBV6-1 to TRBJ2-5; 11 bases map to TRBD1. This CDR3 region has 19 residues. Germline loops: CDR1 MNHNS, CDR2 SASEGT. V trimming: 1 base; J trimming: 0 bases; junction bases outside the gene matches: 10. The CDR3 here is CASSEDLGGTGGNQETQYF. CDR3 nucleotide sequence: TGTGCCAGCAGTGAAGATCTTGGGGGGACAGGGGGTAACCAAGAGACCCAGTACTTC.

The rearrangement joins TRBV7-9 to TRBJ1-4, with no clear D. Germline lookup yields CDR1 SEHNR and CDR2 FQNEAQ (reference sequence). The CDR3 covers 15 residues. V lost 1 base to trimming and J lost 0 bases, with 6 bases between them. CDR3 loop: CASSLGGSTNEKLFF. In DNA form, the CDR3 reads TGTGCCAGCAGCTTAGGAGGGTCAACTAATGAAAAACTGTTTTTT.

The chain joins TRBV6-6 to TRBJ2-1; 7 bases map to TRBD2. The length of the CDR3 is 16 residues. Per the germline V gene, CDR1 is MNHNY and CDR2 is SVGAGI (reference sequence). V shed 10 bases, J shed 5 bases, and the junction held 17 bases outside the gene matches. CDR3 protein: CAIRGGSSAVDNEQFF. The CDR3 region has the DNA TGTGCCATCAGAGGCGGGAGCAGTGCGGTGGACAATGAGCAGTTCTTC.

This clone has only a few counts. The chain joins TRBV18 to TRBJ2-7, with D possibly matching TRBD2 (5 bases). Trimming shortened V by 1 base and J by 2 bases, and 12 bases separated the two germline ends. This CDR3 has 15 residues. The germline gives CDR1 KGHSH, CDR2 LQKENI. The CDR3 coding sequence is TGTGCCAGCTCACCACTGGGCTCCGGGGCCTACGAGCAGTACTTC. Translation: CASSPLGSGAYEQYF.

The rearrangement links TRBV7-2 to TRBJ2-2; TRBD1 aligns across 8 bases. The CDR3 consists of 16 residues. Germline CDR1 reads SGHTA; CDR2 reads FQGNSA. V lost 1 base, J lost 5 bases, and 6 bases stayed unmatched. CDR3 nucleotide sequence: TGTGCCAGCAGCTTAGTCCCAGGGGGCATTACCGGGGAGCTGTTTTTT. This codes for CASSLVPGGITGELFF.

This chain links TRBV28 with TRBJ2-7; weak D call: TRBD2 (6 bases). Deletions cut 5 bases from V and 3 bases from J, with 14 bases between. The germline CDR1 and CDR2 sequences are MDHEN and SYDVKM. This CDR3 has 14 amino acids. CDR3 sequence: CASSPSVGGYEQYF. CDR3 DNA sequence: TGTGCCAGCAGTCCGTCGGTGGGGGGCTACGAGCAGTACTTC. Full variable domain (remainder filled in from reference TRBV28 and TRBJ2-7): DVKVTQSSRYLVKRTGEKVFLECVQDMDHENMFWYRQDPGLGLRLIYFSYDVKMKEKGDIPEGYSVSREKKERFSLILESASTNQTSMYLCASSPSVGGYEQYFGPGTRLTVT.

There are a few counts of this clone. The gene calls are TRBV19 and TRBJ1-5, with D unresolved. Looked up from germline, CDR1 is LNHDA and CDR2 is SQIVND (reference sequence). Trimming pared 3 bases from V and 5 bases from J, leaving 8 bases between. CDR3 length equals 13 residues. For the CDR3, the DNA is TGTGCCAGTAGTATCGATCGAGATCAGCCCCAGCATTTT. This codes for CASSIDRDQPQHF.

The chain combines TRBV28 with TRBJ1-2; no clear D gene. Trimming cost V 2 bases and J 3 bases, with 7 bases left between them. The CDR3 length is 13 residues. The germline CDR1 and CDR2 sequences are MDHEN and SYDVKM. CDR3 amino acids: CASSLARDYGYTF. The DNA for the CDR3 is TGTGCCAGCAGTTTAGCCAGAGACTATGGCTACACCTTC.

This clone was seen a few times. This sequence joins TRBV7-2 and TRBJ2-3; 14 bases map to TRBD2. V trimming: 5 bases; J trimming: 1 base; junction bases outside the gene matches: 2. The CDR3 totals 16 residues. CDR1 and CDR2 from the germline V gene are SGHTA and FQGNSA. In nucleotides, the CDR3 is TGTGCCAGCAGCGGGGGACTAGCGGGAGGCACAGATACGCAGTATTTT. Its protein is CASSGGLAGGTDTQYF. The full variable domain, its missing parts supplied by reference TRBV7-2 and TRBJ2-3, is GAGVSQSPSNKVTEKGKDVELRCDPISGHTALYWYRQSLGQGLEFLIYFQGNSAPDKSGLPSDRFSAERTGGSVSTLTIQRTQQEDSAVYLCASSGGLAGGTDTQYFGPGTRLTVL.

The count of this clone is one. This chain links TRBV15 with TRBJ2-5; TRBD2 might be the D (6 bases). This CDR3 has 16 amino acids. V lost 0 bases to trimming and J lost 11 bases, with 22 bases between them. In germline, CDR1 is LNHNV, CDR2 YYDKDF (reference sequence). The DNA for the CDR3 is TGTGCCACCAGCAGAGATACGGCCTCCCGGTTTCGGGAGCAGTACTTC. It translates to CATSRDTASRFREQYF.

CDR3 amino acids: CASSPQGQGGPEAFF. CDR3 DNA: TGTGCCAGCAGCCCACAGGGGCAGGGTGGTCCTGAAGCTTTCTTT. This chain links TRBV11-1 with TRBJ1-1; 7 bases align to TRBD1. Trimming at V came to 5 bases and at J to 6 bases, leaving 12 bases not matched to a gene. Germline-derived CDR1 and CDR2 are SGHAT and FQDESV (reference sequence). This CDR3 is built from 15 residues.

The chain employs TRBV19 and TRBJ2-5; 7 bases line up with TRBD1. Germline loops: CDR1 LNHDA, CDR2 SQIVND (reference sequence). V shed 1 base, J shed 1 base, and the junction held 6 bases outside the gene matches. CDR3 size: 16 residues. The CDR3 nucleotides are TGTGCCAGTAGTATAGGAGGGACAGACTTCCAAGAGACCCAGTACTTC. Its translation is CASSIGGTDFQETQYF. Filled out from reference TRBV19 and TRBJ2-5, the complete variable domain reads DGGITQSPKYLFRKEGQNVTLSCEQNLNHDAMYWYRQDPGQGLRLIYYSQIVNDFQKGDIAEGYSVSREKKESFPLTVTSAQKNPTAFYLCASSIGGTDFQETQYFGPGTRLLVL.

This chain joins TRBV6-1 and TRBJ2-7, with D unresolved. V lost 7 bases, J lost 4 bases, and 11 bases lay in between. The germline V gene has CDR1 MNHNS and CDR2 SASEGT. This CDR3 spans 12 amino acids. Here the CDR3 reads CASTPTRYEQYF. CDR3 DNA: TGTGCCAGCACCCCAACACGTTACGAGCAGTACTTC.